This TCR beta chain was recovered during a study of T cell repertoires in cytomegalovirus infection. Across the study: Indications came from public TCR beta signatures; they pointed to CMV infection and to a matching HLA type.

The CDR3 length is 14 residues. The V end was cut by 3 bases, the J end by 6 bases, with 15 bases between. CDR1 is SGHNT and CDR2 is YYREEE in the germline V gene (reference sequence). MiXCR, run by TCRdb on the reads, gives a single entry per CDR3 protein. The sample yields almost 500,000 distinct CDR3 sequences, 11% seen once. This clonotype was seen more than once but under ten times. Its antigen is not identified. Findings of the study overall: Cumulative public TCR beta family frequency identified CMV carriers with the relevant HLA. It was HLA-C-restricted CMV-specific TCR beta clonotypes that dominated the response ex vivo.

The sample was PBMCs. This receptor was identified in a human donor in good health (CMV status not recorded). Some clones in this sample may be carry-over from other donors' samples. The J gene is TRBJ1-2, the V gene TRBV5-4, with D unclear. In DNA form, the CDR3 reads TGTGCCAGCAGCTCCTCCCAAGGGCTAGATGGCTACACCTTC. Amino acids: CASSSSQGLDGYTF. The full variable domain, completed using reference TRBV5-4 and TRBJ1-2, is ETGVTQSPTHLIKTRGQQVTLRCSSQSGHNTVSWYQQALGQGPQFIFQYYREEENGRGNFPPRFSGLQFPNYSSELNVNALELDDSALYLCASSSSQGLDGYTFGSGTRLTVV.